The clone carrying this T cell receptor beta chain occurred a few times. What it binds is unknown. One end of the junction fails to match germline, which may point to a read error. This sample was included in a study of post-analysis software for immune sequencing data. Study overall: Relapsing-remitting, secondary progressive and progressive-relapsing multiple sclerosis were all included among the disease courses.

Points from the study as a whole: TRBV5-6, TRBV5-1 and TRBV20-1 were among a few TRBV segments more frequent in patients than controls. Significantly lower normalized Chao1 diversity was seen in multiple sclerosis patients than in controls.

CDR1 SEHNR and CDR2 FQNEAQ come from the germline V gene (reference sequence). The CDR3 is 15 residues long. Unique molecular identifiers were built into the TCR beta cDNA libraries. The source material, roughly 0.9 to 11 million T cells, gave rise to 500,000 or so cDNA molecules. MiXCR was run by TCRdb on the PCR reads, yielding one entry per CDR3 protein. The sample records some 800,000 distinct CDR3 sequences, just over 45% being singletons. The TCR was taken from a girl aged 10 to 17 with multiple sclerosis. Sequencing was performed on blood. The gene calls are TRBV7-9 and TRBJ2-1; D possibly matches TRBD1 or TRBD2 (7 bases each). CDR3 DNA: TGTGCTAGCAGGGGGGCGGGAGTGTCCTACAATGAGCAGTTCTTC. Encoded protein: CASRGAGVSYNEQFF.